This T cell receptor (beta chain) was found in a study of T cells after yellow fever vaccination. Whole-study findings and limits: A faster peak, day 5 versus 15, was reached by the weaker secondary response. Within FACS-sorted repertoires, abundant clonotypes contaminating from the bulk population could be present. Some clonotypes were seen in both the CD4 and the CD8 compartments. These made up a small share and likely arose from convergent recombination.

This clonotype was seen only a few times. Its antigen is as yet unknown. The CDR3 extends over 13 amino acids. Trimming took 6 bases from V and 3 from J; bases not matched to a gene: 3. Germline lookup yields CDR1 SNHLY and CDR2 FYNNEI. The study made its TCR cDNA through 5'RACE template switching. That step introduced a universal primer site along with UMIs. TCRdb itself ran the 5' RACE reads through MiXCR, one entry per CDR3 protein. In the table there are roughly 320,000 distinct CDR3 sequences, roughly 10% of which are singletons. The sequence came from a man between 18 and 35 years old who received the YFV17D yellow fever vaccine. The chain employs TRBV2 and TRBJ2-3; 7 positions agree with TRBD2. This material consisted of CD4+ T cells sorted from PBMCs, taken 45 days after the yellow fever booster vaccination. The CDR3 protein is CASRLAETDTQYF. The CDR3 bases are TGTGCCAGCAGGCTAGCGGAGACAGATACGCAGTATTTT.